This is a list of T cell receptor beta chains from one sample in a study of post-analysis software for immune sequencing data. One entry per CDR3 protein, called by TCRdb with MiXCR from the PCR reads. The sample records about 540,000 distinct CDR3 sequences, roughly 34% being singletons. The source material was blood. These receptors all stem from a girl between 2 and 17 years old with multiple sclerosis. CDR3s include the opening cysteine and the closing phenylalanine or tryptophan. A D gene is named only where the DNA matches it firmly. Not every row has a clone size; where given, it reads once, few, many or a size class.

clone_size,v_call,d_call,j_call,cdr3_nt,cdr3_aa
NA,TRBV28,NA,TRBJ2-1,TGTGCCAGCAGTTTATCCCTTATGAGGGACAATGAGCAGTTCTTC,CASSLSLMRDNEQFF
NA,TRBV10-3,NA,TRBJ1-2,TGTGCCATCAGCCCTTCGCAGGACCATGGCTACACCTTC,CAISPSQDHGYTF
few,TRBV7-9,NA,TRBJ2-3,TGTGCCAGCAGCTTAGTTCTAGGGGATACGCAGTATTTT,CASSLVLGDTQYF
NA,TRBV6-4,NA,TRBJ2-5,TGTGCCAGCAGTGGAACAGAACCCCAGCAGTACTTC,CASSGTEPQQYF
few,TRBV7-9,NA,TRBJ2-1,TGTGCCAGCAGTTCCGGATTAACCGAGCACAATGAGCAGTTCTTC,CASSSGLTEHNEQFF
few,TRBV7-9,NA,TRBJ1-2,TGTGCCAGCAGCCCTCCAGCCGATGGCTACACCTTC,CASSPPADGYTF
many,TRBV29-1,NA,TRBJ2-5,TGCAGCGTTTACACAGGGCTGTGGGAGACCCAGTACTTC,CSVYTGLWETQYF
few,TRBV3-1,NA,TRBJ2-7,TGTGCCAGCAGCCAAGGGGAGACTAAACTGTCCCAGTACTTC,CASSQGETKLSQYF
NA,TRBV11-3,NA,TRBJ2-1,TGTGCCAGCAGCCCCCCTACTGGCGGGACATACAATGAGCAGTTCTTC,CASSPPTGGTYNEQFF
NA,TRBV7-6,NA,TRBJ1-6,TGTACCAGCAGACCAGGAAGAGGGTCACCCCTCCACTTT,CTSRPGRGSPLHF
NA,TRBV6-5,NA,TRBJ1-2,TGTGCCAGCTCATGGGCAGGAAAATATGGCTACACCTTC,CASSWAGKYGYTF
few,TRBV4-1,NA,TRBJ1-2,TGCGCCAGCAGCCTAATCCTAGGGGCGGTGGATGGCTACACCTTC,CASSLILGAVDGYTF
once,TRBV7-2,TRBD2,TRBJ2-1,TGTGCCAGCAGCTTTCCTCTAGCGGGGGGCAATGAGCAGTTCTTC,CASSFPLAGGNEQFF
few,TRBV28,TRBD2,TRBJ2-1,TGTGCCAGCAGCGGGACTAGCGGGTACAATGAGCAGTTCTTC,CASSGTSGYNEQFF
NA,TRBV29-1,TRBD1,TRBJ1-2,TGCAGCGTTGATCCGGGGACAGCTATATATGGCTACACCTTC,CSVDPGTAIYGYTF
NA,TRBV11-2,NA,TRBJ2-1,TGTGCCAGCGGATCACGTGACAATGAGCAGTTCTTC,CASGSRDNEQFF
NA,TRBV24-1,TRBD2,TRBJ2-1,TGTGCCACCAGTGACGGCGGGGGGAATGAGCAGTTCTTC,CATSDGGGNEQFF
few,TRBV12-3/TRBV12-4,TRBD2,TRBJ2-5,TGTGCCAGCAGCCAATACCCCGGACTAGCGGGGGGGCCAGAGACCCAGTACTTC,CASSQYPGLAGGPETQYF
few,TRBV6-5,TRBD1,TRBJ1-2,TGTGCCAGCAGTAAAACAGGGGGCCCCTATGGCTACACCTTC,CASSKTGGPYGYTF
NA,TRBV5-1,NA,TRBJ2-2,TGCGCCAGCAGCTTGCGGGACGTAAACACCGGGGAGCTGTTTTTT,CASSLRDVNTGELFF
few,TRBV5-1,NA,TRBJ2-5,TGCGCCAGCAGCCCGAGTTTCCGGGACGGAGAGACCCAGTACTTC,CASSPSFRDGETQYF
NA,TRBV20-1,TRBD2,TRBJ2-3,TGCAGTGCTCGGGACTACCCTGATGGCTACACAGATACGCAGTATTTT,CSARDYPDGYTDTQYF